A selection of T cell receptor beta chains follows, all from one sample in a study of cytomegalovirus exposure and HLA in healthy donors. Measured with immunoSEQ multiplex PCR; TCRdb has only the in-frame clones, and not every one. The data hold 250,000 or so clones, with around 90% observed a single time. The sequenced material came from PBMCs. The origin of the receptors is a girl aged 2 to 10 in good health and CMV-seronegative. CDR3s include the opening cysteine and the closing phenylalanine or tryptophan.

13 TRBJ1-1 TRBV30 CAWSAGGNTEAFF
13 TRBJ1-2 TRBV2 CARTTDRGYGYTF
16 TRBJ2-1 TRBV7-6 CASSLDIAERHNEQFF
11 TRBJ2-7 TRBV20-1 CSARDVDEQYF
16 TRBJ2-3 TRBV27 CASSPGLAGTTWRQYF
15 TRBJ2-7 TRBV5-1 CASSLRQGGAYEQYF
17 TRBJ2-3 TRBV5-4 CASSQPLLAGGPDTQYF
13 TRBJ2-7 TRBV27 CASSTGSSYEQYF
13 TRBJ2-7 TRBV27 CASSQEPGYEQYF
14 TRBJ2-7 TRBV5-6 CASSLKRPGGEQYF
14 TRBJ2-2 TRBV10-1 CASRRDRNTGELFF
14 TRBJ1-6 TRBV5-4 CASSLRNGWSTLHF
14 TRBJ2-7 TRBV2 CASSMREPGVEQYF
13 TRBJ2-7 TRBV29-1 CSVEEGGGREQYF
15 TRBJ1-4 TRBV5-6 CASSSLIATNEKLFF
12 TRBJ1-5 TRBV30 CAWDRGNQPQHF
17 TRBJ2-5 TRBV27 CASSTYQGAMNQETQYF
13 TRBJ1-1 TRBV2 CASTSVRDTEAFF
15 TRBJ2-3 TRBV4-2 CASRAVAGSTDTQYF
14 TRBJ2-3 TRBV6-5 CASSYIQNTDTQYF
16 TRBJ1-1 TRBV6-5 CASSYLSIGTNTEAFF
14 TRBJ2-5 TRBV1 CTSMRTSGGRTQYF
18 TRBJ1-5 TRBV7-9 CASSPYTPGQNSNQPQHF
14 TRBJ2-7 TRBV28 CASSWWTSGYEQYF
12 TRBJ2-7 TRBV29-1 CSSPGPGGEQYF
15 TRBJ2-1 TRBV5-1 CASSLEGQGNNEQFF
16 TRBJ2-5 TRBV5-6 CASSLFQRGGEETQYF
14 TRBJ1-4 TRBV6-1 CASSEGTGAEKLFF
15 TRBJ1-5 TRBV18 CASSPTPGGNQPQHF
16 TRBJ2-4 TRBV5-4 CASSVLGRGGANIQYF
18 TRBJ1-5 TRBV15 CATSRGISGQISNQPQHF
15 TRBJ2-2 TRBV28 CASRGGGGHTGELFF